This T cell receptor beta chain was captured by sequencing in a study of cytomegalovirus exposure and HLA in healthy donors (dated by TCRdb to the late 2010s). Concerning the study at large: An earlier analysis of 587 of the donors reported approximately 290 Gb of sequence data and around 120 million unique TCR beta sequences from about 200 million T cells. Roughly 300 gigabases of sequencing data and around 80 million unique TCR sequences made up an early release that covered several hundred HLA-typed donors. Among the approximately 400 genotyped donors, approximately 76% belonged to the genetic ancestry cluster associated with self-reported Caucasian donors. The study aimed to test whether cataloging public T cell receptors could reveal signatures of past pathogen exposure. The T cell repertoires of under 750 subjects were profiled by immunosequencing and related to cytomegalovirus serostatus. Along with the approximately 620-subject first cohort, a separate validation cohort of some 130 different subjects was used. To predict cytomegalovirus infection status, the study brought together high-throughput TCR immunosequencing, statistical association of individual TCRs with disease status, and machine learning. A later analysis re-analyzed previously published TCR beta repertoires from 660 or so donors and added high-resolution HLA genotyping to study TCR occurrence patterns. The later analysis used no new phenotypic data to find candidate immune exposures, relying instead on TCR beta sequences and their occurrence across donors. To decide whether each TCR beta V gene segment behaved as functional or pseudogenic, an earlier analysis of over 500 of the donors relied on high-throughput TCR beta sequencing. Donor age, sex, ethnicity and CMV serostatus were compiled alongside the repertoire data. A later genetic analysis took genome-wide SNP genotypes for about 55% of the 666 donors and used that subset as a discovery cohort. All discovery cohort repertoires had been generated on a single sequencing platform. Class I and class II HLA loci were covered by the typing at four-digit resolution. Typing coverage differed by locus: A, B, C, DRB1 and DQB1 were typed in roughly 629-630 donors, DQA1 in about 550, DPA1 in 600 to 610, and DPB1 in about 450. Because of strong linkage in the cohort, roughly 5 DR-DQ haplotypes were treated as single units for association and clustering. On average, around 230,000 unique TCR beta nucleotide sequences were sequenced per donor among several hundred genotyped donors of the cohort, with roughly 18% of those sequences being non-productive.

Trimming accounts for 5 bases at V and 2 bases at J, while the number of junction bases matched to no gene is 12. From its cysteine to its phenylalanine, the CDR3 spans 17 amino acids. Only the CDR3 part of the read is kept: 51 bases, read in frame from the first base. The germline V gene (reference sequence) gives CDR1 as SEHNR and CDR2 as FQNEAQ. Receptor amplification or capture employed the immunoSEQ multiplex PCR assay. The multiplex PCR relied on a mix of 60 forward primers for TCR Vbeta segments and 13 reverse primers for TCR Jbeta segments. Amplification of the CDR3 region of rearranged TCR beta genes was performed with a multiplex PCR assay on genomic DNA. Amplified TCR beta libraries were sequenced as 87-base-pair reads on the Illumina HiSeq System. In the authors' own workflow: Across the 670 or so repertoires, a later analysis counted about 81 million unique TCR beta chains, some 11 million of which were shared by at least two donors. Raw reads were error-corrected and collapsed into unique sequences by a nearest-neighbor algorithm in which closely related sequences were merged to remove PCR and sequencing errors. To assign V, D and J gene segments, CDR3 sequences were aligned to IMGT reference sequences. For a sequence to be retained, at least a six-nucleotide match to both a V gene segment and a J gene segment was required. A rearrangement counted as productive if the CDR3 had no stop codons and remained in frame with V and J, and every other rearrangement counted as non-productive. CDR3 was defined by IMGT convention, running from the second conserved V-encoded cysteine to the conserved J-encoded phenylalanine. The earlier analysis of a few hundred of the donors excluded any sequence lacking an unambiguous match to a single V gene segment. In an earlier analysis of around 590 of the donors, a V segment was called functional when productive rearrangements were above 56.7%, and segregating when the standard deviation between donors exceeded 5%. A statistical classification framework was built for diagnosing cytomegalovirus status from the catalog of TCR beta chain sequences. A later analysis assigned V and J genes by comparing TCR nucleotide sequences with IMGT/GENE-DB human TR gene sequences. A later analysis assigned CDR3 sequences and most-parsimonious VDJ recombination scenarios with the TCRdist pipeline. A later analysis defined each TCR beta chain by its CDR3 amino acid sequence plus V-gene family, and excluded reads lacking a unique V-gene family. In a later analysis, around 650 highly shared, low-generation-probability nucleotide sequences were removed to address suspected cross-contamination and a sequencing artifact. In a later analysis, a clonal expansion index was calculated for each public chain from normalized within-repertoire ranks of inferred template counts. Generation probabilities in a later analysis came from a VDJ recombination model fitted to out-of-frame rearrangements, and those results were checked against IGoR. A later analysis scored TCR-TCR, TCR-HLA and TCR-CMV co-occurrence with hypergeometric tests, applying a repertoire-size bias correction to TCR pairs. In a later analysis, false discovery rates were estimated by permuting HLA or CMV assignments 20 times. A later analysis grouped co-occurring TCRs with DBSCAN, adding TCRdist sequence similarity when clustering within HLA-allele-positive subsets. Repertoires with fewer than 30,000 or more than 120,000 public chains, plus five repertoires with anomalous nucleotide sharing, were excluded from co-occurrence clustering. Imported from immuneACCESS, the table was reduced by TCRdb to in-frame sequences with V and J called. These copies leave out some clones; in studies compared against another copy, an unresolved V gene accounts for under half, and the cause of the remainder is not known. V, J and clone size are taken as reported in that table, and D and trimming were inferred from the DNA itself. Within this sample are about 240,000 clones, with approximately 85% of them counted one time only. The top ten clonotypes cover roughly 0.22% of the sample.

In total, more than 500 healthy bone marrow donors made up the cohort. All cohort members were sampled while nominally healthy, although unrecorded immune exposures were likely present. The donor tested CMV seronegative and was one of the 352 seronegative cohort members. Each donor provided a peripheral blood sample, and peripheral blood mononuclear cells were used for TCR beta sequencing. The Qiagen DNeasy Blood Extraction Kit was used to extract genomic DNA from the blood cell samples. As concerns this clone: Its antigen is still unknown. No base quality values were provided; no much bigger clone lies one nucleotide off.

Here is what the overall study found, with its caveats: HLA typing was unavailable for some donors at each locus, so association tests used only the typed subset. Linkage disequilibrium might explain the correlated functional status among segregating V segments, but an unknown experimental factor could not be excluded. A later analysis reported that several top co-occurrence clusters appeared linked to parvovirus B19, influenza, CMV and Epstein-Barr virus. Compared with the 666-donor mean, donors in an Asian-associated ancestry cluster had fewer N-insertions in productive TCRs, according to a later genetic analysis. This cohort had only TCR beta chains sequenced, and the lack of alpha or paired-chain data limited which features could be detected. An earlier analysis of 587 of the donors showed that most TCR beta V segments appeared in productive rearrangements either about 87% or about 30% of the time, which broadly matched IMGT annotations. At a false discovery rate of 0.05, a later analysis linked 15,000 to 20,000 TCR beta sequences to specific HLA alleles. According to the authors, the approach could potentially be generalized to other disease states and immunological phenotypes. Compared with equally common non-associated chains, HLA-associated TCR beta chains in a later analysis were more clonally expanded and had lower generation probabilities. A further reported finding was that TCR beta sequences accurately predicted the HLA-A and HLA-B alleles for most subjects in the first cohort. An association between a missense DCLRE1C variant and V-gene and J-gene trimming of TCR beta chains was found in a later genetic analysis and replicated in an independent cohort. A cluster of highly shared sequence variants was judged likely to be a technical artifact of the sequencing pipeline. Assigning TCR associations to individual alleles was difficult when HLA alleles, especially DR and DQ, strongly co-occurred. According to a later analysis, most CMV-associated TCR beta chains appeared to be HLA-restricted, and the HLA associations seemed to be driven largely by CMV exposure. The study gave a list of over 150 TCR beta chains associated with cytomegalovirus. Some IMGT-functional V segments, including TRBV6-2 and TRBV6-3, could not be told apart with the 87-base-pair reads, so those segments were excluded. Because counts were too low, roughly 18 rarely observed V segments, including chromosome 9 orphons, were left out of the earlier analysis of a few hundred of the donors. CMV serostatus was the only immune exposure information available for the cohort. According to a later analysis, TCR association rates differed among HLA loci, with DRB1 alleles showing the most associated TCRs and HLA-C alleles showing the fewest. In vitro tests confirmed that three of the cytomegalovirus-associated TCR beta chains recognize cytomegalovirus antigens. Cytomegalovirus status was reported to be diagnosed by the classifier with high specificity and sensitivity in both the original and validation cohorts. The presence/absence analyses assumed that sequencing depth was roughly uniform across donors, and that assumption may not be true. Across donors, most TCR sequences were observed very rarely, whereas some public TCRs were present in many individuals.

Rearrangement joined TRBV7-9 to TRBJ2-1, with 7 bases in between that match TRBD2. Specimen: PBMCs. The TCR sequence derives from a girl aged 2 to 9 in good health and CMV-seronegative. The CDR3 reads CASSQDVGAGTYNEQFF. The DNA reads TGTGCCAGCAGCCAAGATGTTGGAGCGGGGACCTACAATGAGCAGTTCTTC.